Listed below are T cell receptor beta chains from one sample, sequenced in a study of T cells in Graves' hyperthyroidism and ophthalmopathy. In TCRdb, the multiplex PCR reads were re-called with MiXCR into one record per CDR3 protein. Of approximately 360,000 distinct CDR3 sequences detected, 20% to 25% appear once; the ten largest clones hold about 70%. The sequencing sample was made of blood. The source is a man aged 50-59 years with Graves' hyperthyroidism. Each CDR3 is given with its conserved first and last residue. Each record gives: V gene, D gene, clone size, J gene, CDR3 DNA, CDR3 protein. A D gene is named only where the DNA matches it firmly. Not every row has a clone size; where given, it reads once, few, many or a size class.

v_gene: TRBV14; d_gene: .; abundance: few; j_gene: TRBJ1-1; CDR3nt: TGTGCCAGCAGCCAATTCAGGGGAGCTGAAGCTTTCTTT; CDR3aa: CASSQFRGAEAFF
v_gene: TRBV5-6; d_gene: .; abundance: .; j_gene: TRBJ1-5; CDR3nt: TGTGCCAGCAGCCGCCGAGGGAGCAATCAGCCCCAGCATTTT; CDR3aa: CASSRRGSNQPQHF
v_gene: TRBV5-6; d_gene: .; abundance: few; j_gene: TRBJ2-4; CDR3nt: TGTGCCAGCAGCTTGTTCACAAAAAACATTCAGTACTTC; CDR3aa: CASSLFTKNIQYF
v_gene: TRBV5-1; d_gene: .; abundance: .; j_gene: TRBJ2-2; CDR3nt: TGCGCCAGCAGCTTGTACGACAGAGGTAGTGCGAACACCGGGGAGCTGTTTTTT; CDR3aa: CASSLYDRGSANTGELFF
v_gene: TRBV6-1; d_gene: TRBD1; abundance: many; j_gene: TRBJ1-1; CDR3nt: TGTGCCAGCAGCCTACAGGGGCCAGGACGGAACACTGAAGCTTTCTTT; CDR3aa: CASSLQGPGRNTEAFF
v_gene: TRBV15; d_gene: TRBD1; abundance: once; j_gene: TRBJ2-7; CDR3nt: TGTGCCTCCAGCAGAGGTCCACAGGGGTACGAGCAGTACTTC; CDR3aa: CASSRGPQGYEQYF
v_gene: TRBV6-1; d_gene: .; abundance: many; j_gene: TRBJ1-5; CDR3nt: TGTGCCAGCAGTGAATTTGGGAAAAGGGAGCCCCAGCATTTT; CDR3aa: CASSEFGKREPQHF
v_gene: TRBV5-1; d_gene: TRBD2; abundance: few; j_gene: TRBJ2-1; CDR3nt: TGCGCCAGCAGCTTGGACGGGAGGGGTTCTGAGCAGTTCTTC; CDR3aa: CASSLDGRGSEQFF
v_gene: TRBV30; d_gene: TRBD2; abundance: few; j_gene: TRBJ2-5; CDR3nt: TGTGCCTTCACAGCGGGAGTGCTGAGCGAGACCCAGTACTTC; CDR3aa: CAFTAGVLSETQYF
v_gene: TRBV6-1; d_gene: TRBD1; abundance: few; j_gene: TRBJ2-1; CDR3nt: TGTGCCAGCAGATCCACCGGGACAGGGAGGATCAATGAGCAGTTCTTC; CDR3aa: CASRSTGTGRINEQFF
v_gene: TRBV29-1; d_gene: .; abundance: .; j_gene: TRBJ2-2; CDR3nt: TGCAGCGTTGAGGGGAACACCGGGGAGCTGTTTTTT; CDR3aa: CSVEGNTGELFF
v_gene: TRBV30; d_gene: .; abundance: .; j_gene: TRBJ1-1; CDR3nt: TGTGCCTGGAGTTGGGGGGAAAACACTGAAGCTTTCTTT; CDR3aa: CAWSWGENTEAFF
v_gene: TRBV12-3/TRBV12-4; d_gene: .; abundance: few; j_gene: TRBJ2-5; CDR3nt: TGTGCCAGCAGGCGCACAGGGCCGGAGACCCAGTACTTC; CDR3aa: CASRRTGPETQYF
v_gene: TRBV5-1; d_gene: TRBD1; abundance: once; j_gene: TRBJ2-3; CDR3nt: TGCGCCAGCAGCCCCTCCCTAGGACAGGGGGGGAAGTATTTT; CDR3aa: CASSPSLGQGGKYF
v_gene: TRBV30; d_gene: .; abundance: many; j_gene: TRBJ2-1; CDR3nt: TGTGCCTGGAGTGTAGCGGTTGAGCAGTTCTTC; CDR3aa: CAWSVAVEQFF
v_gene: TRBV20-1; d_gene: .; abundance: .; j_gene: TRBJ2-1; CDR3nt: TGCAGTGCTAGAAAAACAGGTGATCCCTACAATGAGCAGTTCTTC; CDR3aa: CSARKTGDPYNEQFF
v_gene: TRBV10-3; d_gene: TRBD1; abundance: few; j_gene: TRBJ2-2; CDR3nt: TGTGCCATCAGCTGGGACAGGGAAGCCCCCACCGGGGAGCTGTTTTTT; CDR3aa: CAISWDREAPTGELFF
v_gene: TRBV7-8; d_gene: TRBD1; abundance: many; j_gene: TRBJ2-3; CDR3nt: TGTGCCAGCAGCATGACAGGGGGCTTCTCGAGGGATACGCAGTATTTT; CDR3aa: CASSMTGGFSRDTQYF
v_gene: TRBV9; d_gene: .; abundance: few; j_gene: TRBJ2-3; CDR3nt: TGTGCCAGCAGCGAGGGGCCAACGAGCACAGATACGCAGTATTTT; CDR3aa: CASSEGPTSTDTQYF
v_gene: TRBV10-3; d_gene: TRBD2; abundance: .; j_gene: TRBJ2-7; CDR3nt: TGTGCCATCAGTGACTTGCGGGAGAGGGACGAGCAGTACTTC; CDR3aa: CAISDLRERDEQYF
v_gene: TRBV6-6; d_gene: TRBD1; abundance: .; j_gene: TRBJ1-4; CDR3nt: TGTGCCAGCAGGGCCGGGACAGGGAGTGAAAAACTGTTTTTT; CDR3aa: CASRAGTGSEKLFF
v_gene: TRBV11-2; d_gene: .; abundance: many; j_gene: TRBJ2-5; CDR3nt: TGTGCCAGCAGCCTGTCGGGTGTCGAGACCCAGTACTTC; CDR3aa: CASSLSGVETQYF
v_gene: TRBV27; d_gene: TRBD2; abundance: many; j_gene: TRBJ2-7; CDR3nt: TGTGCCAGCAGTTTATCTCTCTCAGCCGGACTAGCGGTAACCTACGAGCAGTACTTC; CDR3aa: CASSLSLSAGLAVTYEQYF
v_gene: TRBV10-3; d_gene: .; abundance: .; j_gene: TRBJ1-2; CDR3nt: TGTACCATCAGTGACTGGACGGTCTCGTATGGCTACACCTTC; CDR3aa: CTISDWTVSYGYTF
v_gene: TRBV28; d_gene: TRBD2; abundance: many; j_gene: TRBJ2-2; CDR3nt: TGTGCCAGCAGTTTACTAGCGGGTGACACCGGGGAGCTGTTTTTT; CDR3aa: CASSLLAGDTGELFF
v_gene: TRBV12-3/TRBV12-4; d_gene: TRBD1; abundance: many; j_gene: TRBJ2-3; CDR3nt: TGTGCCAGCAGCCTCACAGGGGCTAAGGCAGATACGCAGTATTTT; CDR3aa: CASSLTGAKADTQYF
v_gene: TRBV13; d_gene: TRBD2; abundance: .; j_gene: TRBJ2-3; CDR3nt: TGTGCCAGCAGCTCACCTCAACTAGCGGGAGATGCAGATACGCAGTATTTT; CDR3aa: CASSSPQLAGDADTQYF
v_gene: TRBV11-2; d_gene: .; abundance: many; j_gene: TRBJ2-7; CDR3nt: TGTGCCAGCAGCTTAGGACGGGGGAGGTACGAGCAGTACTTC; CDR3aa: CASSLGRGRYEQYF
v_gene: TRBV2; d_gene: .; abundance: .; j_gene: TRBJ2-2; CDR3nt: TGTGCCAGCACCGAAATCCCAACCGGGGAGCTGTTTTTT; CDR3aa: CASTEIPTGELFF
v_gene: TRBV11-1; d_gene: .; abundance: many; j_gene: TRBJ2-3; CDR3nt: TGTGCCAGCAGAGGGCCGGCCAGGGGAGATACGCAGTATTTT; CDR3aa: CASRGPARGDTQYF
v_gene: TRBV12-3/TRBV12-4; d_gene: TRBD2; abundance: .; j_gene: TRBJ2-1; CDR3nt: TGTGCCAGCAGTTTACAACTAGCGGGGGCGCCTAGGGAGCAGTTCTTC; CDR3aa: CASSLQLAGAPREQFF
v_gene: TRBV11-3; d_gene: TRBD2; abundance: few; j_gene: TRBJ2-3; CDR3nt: TGTGCCAGCAGCTCGAGGACTAGCGGGCTGAGCACAGATACGCAGTATTTT; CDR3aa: CASSSRTSGLSTDTQYF
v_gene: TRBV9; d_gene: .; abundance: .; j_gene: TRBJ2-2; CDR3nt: TGTGCCAGCAGCGTAGCGGTGGGCGGGGAGCTGTTTTTT; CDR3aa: CASSVAVGGELFF
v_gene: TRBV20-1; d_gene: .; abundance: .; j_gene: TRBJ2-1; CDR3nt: TGCAGTGCTAACCAGGGGAATCGTCCCTACAATGAGCAGTTCTTC; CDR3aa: CSANQGNRPYNEQFF
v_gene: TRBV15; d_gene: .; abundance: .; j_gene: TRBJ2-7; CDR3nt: TGTGCCACCAGCAGAGTGGGGGGCGAGCAGTACTTC; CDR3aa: CATSRVGGEQYF
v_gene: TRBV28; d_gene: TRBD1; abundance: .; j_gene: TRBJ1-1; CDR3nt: TGTGCCAGTAGTAACAGGGGGAGTGCTGAAGCTTTCTTT; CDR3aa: CASSNRGSAEAFF
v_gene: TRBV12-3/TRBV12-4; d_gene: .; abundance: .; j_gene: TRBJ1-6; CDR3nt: TGTGCCAGCAGGGTGGGAGGGTTGACACCCCTCCACTTT; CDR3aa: CASRVGGLTPLHF
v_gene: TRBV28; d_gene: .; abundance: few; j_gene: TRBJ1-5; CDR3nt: TGTGCCAGCAACCCGGGGCGCGGGCCCCAGCATTTT; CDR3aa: CASNPGRGPQHF
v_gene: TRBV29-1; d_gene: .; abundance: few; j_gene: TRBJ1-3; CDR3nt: TGCAGCGTTACAGGGAGCTCTGGAAACACCATATATTTT; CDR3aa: CSVTGSSGNTIYF
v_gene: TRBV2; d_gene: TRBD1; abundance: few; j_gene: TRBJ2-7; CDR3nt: TGTGCCAGCAGTGCGGGACAGGGGGGCCTTCACGAGCAGTACTTC; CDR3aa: CASSAGQGGLHEQYF
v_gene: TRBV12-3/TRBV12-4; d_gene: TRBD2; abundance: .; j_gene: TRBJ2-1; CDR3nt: TGTGCCAGCAGTTTTACCCTAGGGAGCGGGGGGTACAATGAGCAGTTCTTC; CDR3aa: CASSFTLGSGGYNEQFF
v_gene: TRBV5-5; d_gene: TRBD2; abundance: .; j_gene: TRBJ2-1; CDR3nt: TGTGCCAGCAGCTTTGCCGGGACTAGCATTCATGAGCAGTTCTTC; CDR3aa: CASSFAGTSIHEQFF
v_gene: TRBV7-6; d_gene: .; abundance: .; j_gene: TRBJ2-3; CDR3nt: TGTGCCAGCAGCGATCCCGCCAGGGGGAGGACAGATACGCAGTATTTT; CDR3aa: CASSDPARGRTDTQYF
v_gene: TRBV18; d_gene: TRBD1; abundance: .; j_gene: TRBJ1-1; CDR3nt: TGTGCCAGCTCACCCAACAGGGGCGCTTTCTTT; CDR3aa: CASSPNRGAFF
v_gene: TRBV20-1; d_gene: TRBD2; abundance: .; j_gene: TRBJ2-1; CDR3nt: TGCAGTGCTAGAGATTTGAGCGGGAGGGCCGGCAATGAGCAGTTCTTC; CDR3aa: CSARDLSGRAGNEQFF
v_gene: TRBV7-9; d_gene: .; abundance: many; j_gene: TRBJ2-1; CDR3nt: TGTGCCAGCAGCTTAGCTGATGAGCAGTTCTTC; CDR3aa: CASSLADEQFF
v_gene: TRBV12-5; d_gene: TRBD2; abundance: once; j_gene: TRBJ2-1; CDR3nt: TGTGCTAGTGGCCCGCCCGCGGGAGTAGTCTACAATGAGCAGTTCTTC; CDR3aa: CASGPPAGVVYNEQFF
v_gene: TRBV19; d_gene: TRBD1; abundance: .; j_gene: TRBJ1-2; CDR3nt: TGTGCCAGTAGTATCCCACCCGGACAGGGGCAGTATGGCTACACCTTC; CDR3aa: CASSIPPGQGQYGYTF
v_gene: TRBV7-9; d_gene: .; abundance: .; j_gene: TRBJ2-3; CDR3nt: TGTGCCAGCAGCTTAGCCCCTCAGGATACGCAGTATTTT; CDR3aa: CASSLAPQDTQYF
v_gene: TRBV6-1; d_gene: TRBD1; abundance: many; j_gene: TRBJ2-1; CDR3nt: TGTGCCAGCAGACCGGGACAGGGGGGACGGAATGAGCAGTTCTTC; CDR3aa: CASRPGQGGRNEQFF
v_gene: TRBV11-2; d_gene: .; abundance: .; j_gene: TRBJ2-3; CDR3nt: TGTGCCAGCAGCCTGTGGTCACAGGTGCCGCCCCAAAGGTCCACAGATACGCAGTATTTT; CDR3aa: CASSLWSQVPPQRSTDTQYF
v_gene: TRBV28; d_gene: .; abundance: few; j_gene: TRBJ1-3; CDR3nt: TGTGCCAGCAGTTTGATGGGGGGAAACACCATATATTTT; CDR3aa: CASSLMGGNTIYF
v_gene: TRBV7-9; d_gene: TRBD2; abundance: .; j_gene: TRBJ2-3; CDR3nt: TGTGCCAGCAGCTTATTGACTAGCGGGAGATCTGATACGCAGTATTTT; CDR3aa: CASSLLTSGRSDTQYF